The sample holds a few counts of the clone carrying this T cell receptor (beta chain). Antigen unknown. TCRdb analysed the reads with MiXCR anew, one entry per CDR3 protein. Counted here are 650,000 to 850,000 distinct CDR3 sequences, almost 30% occurring once; the ten biggest clones make up about an eighth. These data originate in a study of T cell repertoires in cytomegalovirus infection. Study at large: Alongside well-studied HLA-B-restricted CMV epitopes, recently identified HLA-C-restricted CMV epitopes were also used. It was the public TCR beta signatures that indicated both CMV infection and matching HLA type.

The source was cultured CD8+ T cells from PBMCs, collected from culture after CMV antigen stimulation. The receptor was derived from a human donor in good health (CMV status not recorded). Some clones in this sample may be carry-over from other donors' samples.

The CDR3: CSAGQGASLGYTF. The CDR3 DNA sequence: TGCAGCGCTGGACAGGGGGCATCTCTTGGCTACACCTTC. The chain uses TRBV29-1 and TRBJ1-2; 11 bases align to TRBD1. Germline V gene sequence: CDR1 SQVTM, CDR2 ANQGSEA. There are 13 residues in the CDR3. Trimming at V came to 7 bases and at J to 7 bases, leaving 8 bases not matched to a gene.